This is a list of T cell receptor beta chains from one sample in a study of cytotoxic CD8 clonotypes in ibrutinib-treated CLL. Libraries were prepared by immunoSEQ multiplex PCR; TCRdb keeps only in-frame clonotypes and omits some of them. The data hold 140,000 or so clones, with over 60% observed a single time. This specimen consisted of PBMCs, obtained after 12 months of ibrutinib treatment. The receptor set was obtained from a human donor with chronic lymphocytic leukemia. Both conserved end residues are part of each CDR3. D genes are given only for firm matches. Some rows mark clone size as missing; the rest say once, few, many or name a class of expanded clone.

J gene | V gene | clone size | D gene | CDR3 DNA | CDR3 protein
TRBJ2-3 | TRBV4-3 | - | - | TGCGCCAGCAGCCAAGACAAAGGCACAGATACGCAGTATTTT | CASSQDKGTDTQYF
TRBJ2-7 | TRBV28 | - | TRBD1 | TGTGCCAGCAGAGCCACAGACAGGGAACAGTACTTC | CASRATDREQYF
TRBJ2-5 | TRBV19 | - | - | TGTGCCAGTAGTATGCTGGGGGGTCAAGAGACCCAGTACTTC | CASSMLGGQETQYF
TRBJ2-1 | TRBV5-4 | - | - | TGTGCCAGCAGATCGGAGCCTTTATCTTACAATGAGCAGTTCTTC | CASRSEPLSYNEQFF
TRBJ1-5 | TRBV19 | - | - | TGTGCCAGTATAGGGTGGCGTCAGCCCCAGCATTTT | CASIGWRQPQHF
TRBJ2-7 | TRBV28 | - | TRBD1 | TGTGCCAGCAGTTTATTCCAGGGGGCCTTTGTAACCTACGAGCAGTACTTC | CASSLFQGAFVTYEQYF
TRBJ2-2 | TRBV11-2 | once | - | TGTGCCAGCAGCCCCTGGACTGCCGCCGGGGAGCTGTTTTTT | CASSPWTAAGELFF
TRBJ1-4 | TRBV9 | - | - | TGTGCCAGCAGCGTAGAGGGGACTGCTGCAACTAATGAAAAACTGTTTTTT | CASSVEGTAATNEKLFF
TRBJ1-2 | TRBV19 | - | TRBD1 | TGTGCCAGCAGCTACCTCCAGGGACAGAGTAACTATGGCTACACCTTC | CASSYLQGQSNYGYTF
TRBJ2-7 | TRBV28 | once | TRBD2 | TGTGCCAGCAGTTTGGCCACTAGCGCCGCCTACGAGCAGTACTTC | CASSLATSAAYEQYF
TRBJ2-7 | TRBV10-1 | once | TRBD1 | TGCGCCAGCAGTGACCGGACAGGGCACTCCTACGAGCAGTACTTC | CASSDRTGHSYEQYF
TRBJ2-3 | TRBV7-3 | once | - | TGTGCCAGCAGCCCGCGCCATTTTGGGAGCACAGATACGCAGTATTTT | CASSPRHFGSTDTQYF
TRBJ2-6 | TRBV18 | - | - | TGTGCCAGCTCACCAAGGGGGACTGGGGCCAACGTCCTGACTTTC | CASSPRGTGANVLTF
TRBJ2-7 | TRBV6-6 | - | TRBD2 | TGTGCCAGCAGTCCAATTACTAGCGGGAGGTCCGAGCAGTACTTC | CASSPITSGRSEQYF
TRBJ2-3 | TRBV29-1 | - | - | TGCAGCGTTTATAAGGGTGGACAGTATTTT | CSVYKGGQYF
TRBJ2-7 | TRBV15 | - | TRBD2 | TGTGCCACCAGCATGGGACTAGAATCATCCTACGAGCAGTACTTC | CATSMGLESSYEQYF
TRBJ1-4 | TRBV25-1 | - | - | TGTGCCAGCAGTGAATTGGAGGCAGGGGATTTCGATGAAAAACTGTTTTTT | CASSELEAGDFDEKLFF
TRBJ2-5 | TRBV4-2 | once | - | TGTGCCAGCAGCCAAGGAACTAGCTGGGAAGAGACCCAGTACTTC | CASSQGTSWEETQYF
TRBJ1-5 | TRBV5-5 | - | - | TGTGCCAGCAGCCACGCGACTTTAAGGGGTCGCAATCAGCCCCAGCATTTT | CASSHATLRGRNQPQHF
TRBJ2-2 | TRBV5-4 | - | - | TGTGCCAGCAGCTTTCACGGCACCGGGGAGCTGTTTTTT | CASSFHGTGELFF
TRBJ2-1 | TRBV6-1 | - | - | TGTGCCAGCAAAAAAAGTGGACTTTACAATGAGCAGTTCTTC | CASKKSGLYNEQFF
TRBJ2-7 | TRBV11-2 | - | TRBD2 | TGTGCCAGCAGCTTAGGCGGGAGGTTACCCTACGAGCAGTACTTC | CASSLGGRLPYEQYF
TRBJ2-7 | TRBV7-9 | - | TRBD2 | TGTGCCAGCAGCTTAGGGGCCGGACTAGACGAGCAGTACTTC | CASSLGAGLDEQYF